Shown below are 19 T cell receptor beta chains from a single sample sequenced in a study of T cell repertoires in cytomegalovirus infection. MiXCR was run by TCRdb on the reads, yielding one entry per CDR3 protein. The top ten clones hold more than 13% of a sample with 200,000 to 300,000 distinct CDR3 sequences, roughly 9.1% of them seen once. Sample: PBMCs. The receptor set was obtained from a human donor in good health (CMV status not recorded). Some clones in this sample may be carry-over from other donors' samples.

This clonotype appeared many times. The genes are TRBV7-2 and TRBJ1-3; the D is unclear. The V gene lost 0 bases and the J gene lost 0 bases, with 12 bases spanning the gap. The V gene's germline CDR1 is SGHTA and CDR2 FQGNSA. The CDR3 covers 17 residues. CDR3 nucleotide sequence: TGTGCCAGCAGCTTAGCGAGGCCAGGTTCCTCTGGAAACACCATATATTTT. This gives the protein CASSLARPGSSGNTIYF.

This clonotype was recorded a few times. The rearrangement joins TRBV20-1 to TRBJ2-3; 9 positions agree with TRBD2. J gave up 7 bases and V 0 bases, and 5 bases lay outside the gene matches. The CDR3 extends over 14 amino acids. Germline loops: CDR1 DFQATT, CDR2 SNEGSKA (reference sequence). This CDR3 reads CSARDLAGRNTQYF. The CDR3 bases are TGCAGTGCTAGAGATCTAGCGGGGAGAAATACGCAGTATTTT.

This chain links TRBV7-9 with TRBJ2-1, with a possible D match to TRBD1 (6 bases). The germline V gene encodes CDR1 SEHNR and CDR2 FQNEAQ (reference sequence). V was pared by 5 bases and J by 0 bases, with 14 bases between. CDR3 length: 16 amino acids. The CDR3 loop is CASSPTGFGSYNEQFF. The CDR3 nucleotides are TGTGCCAGCAGCCCTACAGGGTTCGGCTCCTACAATGAGCAGTTCTTC.

This chain links TRBV29-1 with TRBJ1-3, with 9 bases that match TRBD1. Trimming cost V 7 bases and J 0 bases; bases outside gene matches: 7. The germline CDR1 and CDR2 sequences are SQVTM and ANQGSEA. This CDR3 has 15 amino acids. The CDR3 DNA sequence: TGCAGCGCTAAGGGACAGGGCATCTCTGGAAACACCATATATTTT. Translation: CSAKGQGISGNTIYF.

The chain recombines TRBV20-1 with TRBJ2-5, with 13 positions matching TRBD2. Germline V lookup: CDR1 DFQATT, CDR2 SNEGSKA (reference sequence). The CDR3 extends over 19 amino acids. V dropped 0 bases and J dropped 1; count of bases not matched to a gene: 11. The CDR3 DNA is TGCAGTGCTAGAGAGCAGACTAGCGGGAGGACAATATTCCAAGAGACCCAGTACTTC. This sequence encodes CSAREQTSGRTIFQETQYF.

Ten or more counts support this clonotype. The chain employs TRBV7-2 and TRBJ1-2; 9 bases are shared with TRBD1. The germline CDR1 and CDR2 sequences are SGHTA and FQGNSA. CDR3 length: 16 amino acids. Trimming removed 2 bases from V and 4 bases from J; junction bases left unmatched: 8. The CDR3 DNA follows: TGTGCCAGCAGCTTAAGGGGGACAGGGAACCTCTATGGCTACACCTTC. It encodes CASSLRGTGNLYGYTF.

The table lists this clonotype with many counts. The genes are TRBV7-3 and TRBJ2-3; D unclear. This CDR3 contains 14 residues. Trimming removed 3 bases at V and 1 base at J, with 8 bases between. Germline V gene lookup returns CDR1 SGHTA and CDR2 FQGTGA. The DNA for the CDR3 is TGTGCCAGCAGCTTGGGGTGGCGCACAGATACGCAGTATTTT. Amino acid sequence: CASSLGWRTDTQYF.

The table lists this clonotype with a few counts. This chain joins TRBV25-1 and TRBJ1-2; TRBD1 matches at 10 bases. Germline trimming cut 1 base from V and 5 bases from J; bases unmatched to any gene: 4. Per the germline V gene, CDR1 is MGHDK and CDR2 is SYGVNS. The CDR3 runs 15 residues. The CDR3 sequence is CASSEFGTGAYGYTF. CDR3 nucleotides: TGTGCCAGCAGTGAATTTGGGACAGGGGCGTATGGCTACACCTTC.

The V call is TRBV19, the J call TRBJ1-6; the D is unclear. The CDR3 spans 17 residues. CDR1 LNHDA and CDR2 SQIVND come from the germline V gene (reference sequence). V was pared by 0 bases and J by 0 bases, with 9 bases between. The CDR3 nucleotides are TGTGCCAGTAGTATAGACCCGACAAGCTCCTATAATTCACCCCTCCACTTT. This translates into CASSIDPTSSYNSPLHF.

This clonotype was detected a few times. V usage is TRBV28 and J usage is TRBJ2-3; 9 positions agree with TRBD2. This CDR3 has 15 amino acids. V shed 6 bases, J shed 6 bases, and the junction held 10 bases outside the gene matches. The germline gives CDR1 MDHEN, CDR2 SYDVKM. For the CDR3, the DNA is TGTGCCAGCAGGGGGCGGGGGGGGCTCCCCGATACGCAGTATTTT. Residues: CASRGRGGLPDTQYF.

Comments on this clonotype: This may come from a read error, since a much larger clone is one base off. The V gene is TRBV28, the J gene TRBJ1-5; D remains ambiguous. V was shortened by 5 bases and J by 5 bases, with 7 bases between the two germline ends. The CDR3 spans 12 residues. In germline, CDR1 is MDHEN, CDR2 SYDVKM. The CDR3 loop reads CASSPRYQPQHF. CDR3 nucleotide sequence: TGTGCCAGCAGTCCCCGCTATCAGCCCCAGCATTTT. Complete variable domain (other parts from reference TRBV28 and TRBJ1-5): DVKVTQSSRYLVKRTGEKVFLECVQDMDHENMFWYRQDPGLGLRLIYFSYDVKMKEKGDIPEGYSVSREKKERFSLILESASTNQTSMYLCASSPRYQPQHFGDGTRLSIL.

This clonotype was picked up many times. V is TRBV7-2 and J is TRBJ2-4; possibly TRBD2 for D (5 bases). V gave up 3 bases and J gave up 8 bases, with 11 bases separating them. Germline lookup yields CDR1 SGHTA and CDR2 FQGNSA. This CDR3 region has 13 residues. In nucleotides, the CDR3 is TGTGCCAGCAGCTTGCCCCCCGGGGACATTCAGTACTTC. Translated: CASSLPPGDIQYF.

The chain is built from TRBV6-2 or TRBV6-3 and TRBJ1-5; the D is unclear. The CDR3 loop spans 14 amino acids. V shed 7 bases and J shed 0 bases, with 10 bases lying between them. CDR1 is MNHEY, CDR2 SVGEGT, per germline. The DNA of the CDR3 is TGTGCCAGCAAGCGAACAGATAGCAATCAGCCCCAGCATTTT. Amino acid sequence: CASKRTDSNQPQHF.

This clonotype occurred many times. V and J are TRBV12-3 or TRBV12-4 and TRBJ2-7; D is unresolved. The length of the CDR3 is 14 residues. Trimming stripped 10 bases from V and 1 base from J, with 17 bases between. DNA for the CDR3: TGTGCCACTTCCCGTGACCTCACGTCCTACGAGCAGTACTTC. It yields the protein CATSRDLTSYEQYF.

This clonotype was counted ten times or more. This chain joins TRBV4-2 and TRBJ1-1, with D possibly matching TRBD1 (5 bases). The V end was cut by 4 bases, the J end by 1 base, with 22 bases between. This CDR3 has 18 residues. Germline V gene sequence: CDR1 LGHNA, CDR2 YNFKEQ. The CDR3 here is CASSPSGGLGLANTEAFF. The CDR3 bases are TGTGCCAGCAGCCCCTCGGGGGGTCTTGGGTTGGCGAACACTGAAGCTTTCTTT.

This clonotype was found many times. The CDR3 coding sequence is TGTGCCAGCAGTTTAGGGACAGGAGCGAACACTGAAGCTTTCTTT. Protein sequence: CASSLGTGANTEAFF. This chain uses TRBV12-3 or TRBV12-4 with TRBJ1-1; 7 bases are shared with TRBD1. The CDR3 runs 15 residues. Trimming removed 1 base from V and 1 base from J; junction bases left unmatched: 3.

This clonotype was seen repeatedly, ten times or more. In DNA, the CDR3 is TGTGCCAGCAGTTCCCTAGGGGGTGGGGGAAAGGGGTACTTC. Translated: CASSSLGGGGKGYF. The V call is TRBV12-3 or TRBV12-4, the J call TRBJ2-7, with a possible D match to TRBD1 (6 bases). There are 14 residues in the CDR3. Trimming stripped 4 bases from V and 12 bases from J, with 22 bases between.

There are a few counts of this clonotype. This chain joins TRBV20-1 and TRBJ2-3; D is ambiguous. Germline-derived CDR1 and CDR2 are DFQATT and SNEGSKA (reference sequence). Trimming took off 7 bases at V and 0 bases at J, with 8 bases between the two ends. This CDR3 is 12 amino acids long. The CDR3 DNA reads TGCAGTGTCGTGGACAGCACAGATACGCAGTATTTT. Protein: CSVVDSTDTQYF.

This clonotype was counted ten times or more. The J gene is TRBJ2-3, the V gene TRBV7-2; D remains unclear. The V end lost 1 base, the J end lost 9 bases, and 8 bases lay between the germline ends. CDR3 length: 12 residues. Germline CDR1 reads SGHTA; CDR2 reads FQGNSA. CDR3 in amino acids: CASSLEKGTQYF. CDR3 nucleotide sequence: TGTGCCAGCAGCTTAGAAAAGGGAACGCAGTATTTT.